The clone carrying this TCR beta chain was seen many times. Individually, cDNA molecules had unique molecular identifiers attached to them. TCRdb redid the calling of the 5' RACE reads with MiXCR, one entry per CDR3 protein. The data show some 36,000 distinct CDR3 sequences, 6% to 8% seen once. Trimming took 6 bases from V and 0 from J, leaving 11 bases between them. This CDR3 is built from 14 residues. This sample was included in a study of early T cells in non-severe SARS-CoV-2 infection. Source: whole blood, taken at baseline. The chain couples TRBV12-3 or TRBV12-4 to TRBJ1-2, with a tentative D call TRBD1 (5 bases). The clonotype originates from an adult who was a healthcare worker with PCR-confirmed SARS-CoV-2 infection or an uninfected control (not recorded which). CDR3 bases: TGTGCCAGCAGCGGGGGAGGGGCTAACTATGGCTACACCTTC. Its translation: CASSGGGANYGYTF.